This TCR beta chain was obtained from a study of T cell repertoires in cytomegalovirus infection. Study details: TCR beta signatures that were public indicated CMV infection and matching HLA type. Study observations and caveats: Carriage of CMV together with the relevant HLA was identifiable through cumulative public TCR beta family frequency. HLA-C-restricted, CMV-specific TCR beta clonotypes were dominant ex vivo.

TCRdb itself ran the reads through MiXCR, one entry per CDR3 protein. The repertoire includes about 450,000 distinct CDR3 sequences, 31% of them detected once, and about an eighth sits in the top ten. Comments on this clonotype: Its matching antigen is unknown.

The CDR3 runs to 15 residues. Germline V gives CDR1 SGHRS, CDR2 YFSETQ. Trimming shortened V by 4 bases and J by 7 bases, and 18 bases separated the two germline ends. This sequence was found in a human donor in good health (CMV status not recorded). Some clones in this sample may be carry-over from other donors' samples. Sequencing was carried out using PBMCs. The chain uses TRBV5-1 and TRBJ2-4; D is perhaps TRBD1 (7 bases). The CDR3 sequence: CASSRAGRGVNIQYF. CDR3 in DNA: TGCGCCAGCAGCCGCGCGGGCAGGGGGGTTAACATTCAGTACTTC. The variable domain in full, with the rest retrieved from reference TRBV5-1 and TRBJ2-4, is KAGVTQTPRYLIKTRGQQVTLSCSPISGHRSVSWYQQTPGQGLQFLFEYFSETQRNKGNFPGRFSGRQFSNSRSEMNVSTLELGDSALYLCASSRAGRGVNIQYFGAGTRLSVL.